Presented here are 21 T cell receptor beta chains from one specimen sequenced in a study of blood T cells in healthy people across ages. The second PCR ran roughly 6 to 11 cycles with a sample-barcoded 5' primer and J-beta primers. TCRdb re-derived calls from the 5' RACE reads in MiXCR, one entry per CDR3 protein. Among approximately 1.5 million distinct CDR3 sequences listed, 40% to 45% were seen once. Sequencing was performed on blood. Receptor source: a woman between 18 and 29 years old in good health.

This clonotype was counted at least ten times. The chain combines TRBV15 with TRBJ1-2; TRBD1 is a possible D gene (6 bases). There are 13 residues in the CDR3. Trimming shortened V by 5 bases and J by 8 bases, and 15 bases separated the two germline ends. Germline V gives CDR1 LNHNV, CDR2 YYDKDF (reference sequence). CDR3 coding DNA: TGTGCCACCAGCGTACGAACAGGGTCCGGCTACACCTTC. It specifies CATSVRTGSGYTF.

The J gene is TRBJ2-7, the V gene TRBV6-2 or TRBV6-3; a weak D match, TRBD1 (5 bases). The CDR3 runs 13 residues. Germline V gene sequence: CDR1 MNHEY, CDR2 SVGEGT. V lost 0 bases to trimming and J lost 4 bases, with 7 bases between them. In nucleotides, the CDR3 is TGTGCCAGCAGTTACTCGACAGAATACGAGCAGTACTTC. It translates to CASSYSTEYEQYF.

CDR3 sequence reads: CASSHGQGMSAYEQYF. The CDR3 DNA reads as TGTGCCAGCAGCCACGGACAGGGTATGTCGGCCTACGAGCAGTACTTC. The chain has TRBV5-6 and TRBJ2-4; TRBD1 aligns across 8 bases. The assigned J gene may be wrong: the sequence end matches TRBJ2-7 better. CDR3 length: 16 residues. Looked up from germline, CDR1 is SGHDT and CDR2 is YYEEEE.

This clonotype was seen a handful of times. The rearrangement links TRBV3-1 to TRBJ2-7, with 8 bases identical to TRBD2. The trim removed 0 bases at V and 9 bases at J, leaving 7 bases unmatched. CDR1 LGHDT and CDR2 YNNKEL come from the germline V gene (reference sequence). This CDR3 is 14 amino acids long. The CDR3 loop is CASSQDMSGRRQYF. CDR3 coding DNA: TGTGCCAGCAGCCAAGATATGAGCGGGAGACGGCAGTACTTC.

The sample holds many counts of this clonotype. The chain combines TRBV25-1 with TRBJ2-7, with no clear D. CDR3 length: 16 residues. CDR1 and CDR2 from the germline V gene are MGHDK and SYGVNS. The V and J ends lost 5 bases and 3 bases respectively, with 20 bases between them. For the CDR3, the DNA is TGTGCCAGCAGTCTCGTACTTACGTGGGAACTCTACGAGCAGTACTTC. It is translated as CASSLVLTWELYEQYF.

The rearrangement links TRBV20-1 to TRBJ1-6; 9 bases agree with TRBD1. The CDR3 length is 13 residues. Germline V gene sequence: CDR1 DFQATT, CDR2 SNEGSKA (reference sequence). Trimming took 2 bases from V and 14 from J; bases not matched to a gene: 7. CDR3 DNA: TGCAGTGCTAGACCCCCGGGACAGGGAGCCCTCCACTTT. Translated, it gives CSARPPGQGALHF.

As concerns this clonotype: A read error may produce the germline difference seen at one junction end. V usage is TRBV4-3 and J usage is TRBJ2-1, with D possibly matching TRBD1 (7 bases). The CDR3 consists of 18 residues. The germline gives CDR1 LGHNA, CDR2 YSLEER. CDR3 nucleotides: TGCGCCAGCAGCCAAGCCCATAGGGACAGACTAGTTTACAATGGGCAGTTCTTC. This gives the protein CASSQAHRDRLVYNGQFF.

The J gene is TRBJ2-7, the V gene TRBV12-3 or TRBV12-4; no clear D. V lost 6 bases and J 5 bases, leaving 11 bases between the germline ends. There are 12 residues in the CDR3. DNA for the CDR3: TGTGCCAGCAGCCCCCTAGTTAACGAGCAGTACTTC. Protein: CASSPLVNEQYF.

The chain uses TRBV6-5 and TRBJ2-3; TRBD1 agrees at 9 bases. The CDR3 length is 14 residues. The V gene end was trimmed by 5 bases and the J gene end by 5 bases; junction bases not matched to a gene: 5. Germline assignment: CDR1 MNHEY and CDR2 SVGAGI. The CDR3 region has the DNA TGTGCCAGCAGTCAGGACAGGGGTGAAGATACGCAGTATTTT. Protein sequence: CASSQDRGEDTQYF.

This clonotype has more than one count but fewer than ten. This chain connects TRBV20-1 to TRBJ2-4, with 9 bases identical to TRBD2. V lost 5 bases to trimming and J lost 1 base; unmatched junction nucleotides: 9. Germline V gene lookup returns CDR1 DFQATT and CDR2 SNEGSKA (reference sequence). CDR3 length: 16 amino acids. CDR3 region: CSAENGGRDAKNIQYF. The CDR3 bases are TGCAGTGCTGAAAATGGCGGGAGGGACGCCAAAAACATTCAGTACTTC.

V is TRBV24-1 and J is TRBJ2-1; 10 bases align to TRBD2. J was trimmed by 0 bases and V by 3 bases; bases with no gene match: 7. Germline lookup yields CDR1 KGHDR and CDR2 SFDVKD. This CDR3 contains 18 residues. CDR3 in amino acids: CATSDPTSGTFSYNEQFF. CDR3 coding DNA: TGTGCCACCAGTGATCCTACTAGCGGGACCTTCTCCTACAATGAGCAGTTCTTC.

This chain joins TRBV4-2 and TRBJ1-6, with D hard to call. Deletions cut 0 bases from V and 3 bases from J, with 9 bases between. Germline assignment: CDR1 LGHNA and CDR2 YNFKEQ. This CDR3 has 16 amino acids. The CDR3 sequence is CASSQESQIYNSPLHF. CDR3 bases: TGTGCCAGCAGCCAAGAATCACAGATCTATAATTCACCCCTCCACTTT.

This clonotype occurred a few times. V is TRBV29-1 and J is TRBJ2-1, with D perhaps TRBD2 (5 bases). V was trimmed by 6 bases and J by 6 bases, leaving 15 bases between them. The CDR3 is made up of 13 amino acids. The germline gives CDR1 SQVTM, CDR2 ANQGSEA. CDR3 DNA: TGCAGCGTCCAAAGGAGGCTGGGCAATGAGCAGTTCTTC. Its translation is CSVQRRLGNEQFF.

This clonotype occurred once. The gene calls are TRBV9 and TRBJ2-5; weak D call: TRBD2 (5 bases). CDR3 length: 17 amino acids. V lost 0 bases to trimming and J lost 4 bases, with 19 bases between them. Germline V lookup: CDR1 SGDLS, CDR2 YYNGEE. The CDR3 bases are TGTGCCAGCAGCGTAGCTACGGGGTTAGCTGGAGGAGAGACCCAGTACTTC. Its translation: CASSVATGLAGGETQYF.

At least ten counts were recorded for this clonotype. The chain recombines TRBV27 with TRBJ1-5, with a weak D call TRBD1 (5 bases). The CDR3 totals 13 residues. V was pared by 5 bases and J by 6 bases, with 11 bases between. The germline gives CDR1 MNHEY, CDR2 SMNVEV (reference sequence). CDR3: CASSAGSGQPQHF. CDR3 coding DNA: TGTGCCAGCAGTGCAGGGTCCGGTCAGCCCCAGCATTTT.

This clonotype was counted at least ten times. This chain joins TRBV20-1 and TRBJ2-3; the D is unclear. Germline CDR1 reads DFQATT; CDR2 reads SNEGSKA (reference sequence). The V end was cut by 4 bases, the J end by 4 bases, with 9 bases between. CDR3 length: 12 residues. CDR3 coding DNA: TGCAGTGCTAAGAACTCACCAGATACGCAGTATTTT. Encoded protein: CSAKNSPDTQYF.

This clonotype was observed once. This sequence joins TRBV19 and TRBJ1-5; TRBD1 agrees at 7 bases. After removal of 3 bases from V and 0 bases from J, the junction contained 5 bases not matched to a gene. Germline V gene lookup returns CDR1 LNHDA and CDR2 SQIVND (reference sequence). The CDR3 spans 16 residues. The CDR3 sequence is CASSISGTASNQPQHF. The CDR3 DNA reads TGTGCCAGTAGTATCTCCGGGACAGCTAGCAATCAGCCCCAGCATTTT.

This clonotype has a count of ten or more. The CDR3, as DNA: TGTGCCAGCAGCCACCTGGGGACAGGGGCCTATGGCTACACCTTC. As protein: CASSHLGTGAYGYTF. The rearrangement uses TRBV3-1 and TRBJ1-2, with 10 bases lining up with TRBD1. Per germline, CDR1 LGHDT and CDR2 YNNKEL (reference sequence). V gave up 3 bases and J gave up 4 bases; unmatched junction bases: 5. The CDR3 sequence is 15 residues long.

This rearrangement joins TRBV13 to TRBJ2-5; D is undetermined. CDR3 length: 13 residues. Trimming removed 5 bases from V and 11 bases from J, with 18 bases in between. CDR1 and CDR2 from the germline V gene are PRHDT and FYEKMQ (reference sequence). In DNA form, the CDR3 reads TGTGCCAGCAGCGCATTCAGTGAGAATGAGCAGTACTTC. Its protein product is CASSAFSENEQYF.

The genes are TRBV12-3 or TRBV12-4 and TRBJ2-1; 11 nucleotides agree with TRBD2. Near its end, the DNA agrees better with TRBJ2-7, so the J call may be wrong. The CDR3 sequence is 15 residues long. The DNA for the CDR3 is TGTGCCAGCAGTTTATACGGGACTAGCGGCAATGAGCAGTACTTC. It translates to CASSLYGTSGNEQYF.

This chain links TRBV5-1 with TRBJ2-6, with D possibly TRBD2 on 6 matching bases. The V end lost 4 bases, the J end lost 0 bases, and 11 bases lay between the germline ends. Germline CDR1 is SGHRS and CDR2 is YFSETQ. CDR3 length: 16 residues. The CDR3 DNA sequence: TGCGCCAGCAGCATAACCGGGAGCTCTGGGGCCAACGTCCTGACTTTC. Translating gives CASSITGSSGANVLTF.